These 8 T cell receptor beta chains came from one sample sequenced in a study of control samples from healthy donors and cancer patients. Sequencing used immunoSEQ multiplex PCR; TCRdb keeps in-frame clones, though not all of them. The table has 50,000 or so clones, 65% to 90% seen once. The sequenced sample was PBMCs. The source is a woman aged 45 to 65 with lung cancer.

The chain has TRBV5-5 and TRBJ2-7; D is perhaps TRBD1 (6 bases). The CDR3 is made up of 16 amino acids. V was pared by 0 bases and J by 2 bases, with 15 bases between. Germline assignment: CDR1 SGHKS and CDR2 YYEKEE (reference sequence). This CDR3 is CASSLGPGTPPYEQYF. The CDR3 DNA reads TGTGCCAGCAGCTTGGGGCCCGGGACACCCCCCTACGAGCAGTACTTC.

The V call is TRBV7-8, the J call TRBJ2-4; D ambiguous. V was cut by 1 base and J by 0 bases, with 10 bases left in between. CDR1 and CDR2 from the germline V gene are SGHVS and FQNEAQ. This CDR3 region has 16 residues. The DNA for the CDR3 is TGTGCCAGCAGCTTAGTATGGGGATCAGCCAAAAACATTCAGTACTTC. This gives the protein CASSLVWGSAKNIQYF.

This rearrangement joins TRBV7-3 to TRBJ2-1, with D perhaps TRBD1 (6 bases). This CDR3 has 13 residues. Germline lookup yields CDR1 SGHTA and CDR2 FQGTGA. V was pared by 3 bases and J by 7 bases, with 10 bases between. CDR3 loop: CASSFGTQNEQFF. The CDR3 region has the DNA TGTGCCAGCAGCTTTGGGACACAAAATGAGCAGTTCTTC.

The V call is TRBV28, the J call TRBJ2-5, with 7 bases identical to TRBD1. This CDR3 has 14 residues. V lost 7 bases and J lost 2; bases outside the gene matches: 7. Germline CDR1 reads MDHEN; CDR2 reads SYDVKM. CDR3 amino acids: CASTTGFGQETQYF. The CDR3 nucleotides read TGTGCCAGCACGACAGGGTTTGGGCAAGAGACCCAGTACTTC. The variable domain in full, completed from reference TRBV28 and TRBJ2-5, reads DVKVTQSSRYLVKRTGEKVFLECVQDMDHENMFWYRQDPGLGLRLIYFSYDVKMKEKGDIPEGYSVSREKKERFSLILESASTNQTSMYLCASTTGFGQETQYFGPGTRLLVL.

The V and J genes are TRBV19 and TRBJ1-2; possibly TRBD1 for D (5 bases). V was shortened by 5 bases and J by 4 bases, with 14 bases between the two germline ends. The germline V gene encodes CDR1 LNHDA and CDR2 SQIVND (reference sequence). CDR3 size: 14 residues. CDR3 bases: TGTGCCAGTAGTGCAATGGCAGGGCGCTATGGCTACACCTTC. Translated, it gives CASSAMAGRYGYTF.

CDR3 coding DNA: TGTGCCATCAGTGCTCCAGGACCGAGAAATGAGCAGTTCTTC. It codes for CAISAPGPRNEQFF. The chain couples TRBV10-3 to TRBJ2-1; no clear D. The CDR3 sequence is 14 residues long. Germline lookup yields CDR1 ENHRY and CDR2 SYGVKD. V lost 4 bases and J 7 bases, leaving 14 bases between the germline ends.

This chain uses TRBV5-4 with TRBJ1-2; the D is unclear. This CDR3 spans 14 amino acids. V lost 4 bases, J lost 2 bases, and 12 bases lay in between. CDR1 and CDR2 (germline): SGHNT, YYREEE (reference sequence). The chain's CDR3 is CASSPGRANYGYTF. The CDR3 DNA follows: TGTGCCAGCAGCCCAGGACGGGCCAACTATGGCTACACCTTC.

The V gene is TRBV24-1, the J gene TRBJ2-1; D is unclear. V lost 3 bases, J lost 4 bases, and 9 bases lay in between. Germline CDR1 KGHDR, CDR2 SFDVKD. The CDR3 length is 14 residues. The CDR3 coding sequence is TGTGCCACCAGTGATCCTGGTTTTTACAATGAGCAGTTCTTC. Amino acid sequence: CATSDPGFYNEQFF.